This TCR beta chain was recorded in a study of STAT5B mutations in CD4+ large granular lymphocyte leukemia. From germline, CDR1 is SNHLY and CDR2 FYNNEI. The V and J ends lost 7 bases and 4 bases, in that order; junction bases with no gene match: 9. This CDR3 is built from 15 residues. The assay was immunoSEQ multiplex PCR, and TCRdb's table has in-frame clones only and misses some. In the table there are 1,100 or so clones, about 77% of which are singletons. The sequence came from a man between 70 and 80 years old with CD4+ T-cell large granular lymphocyte leukemia. Sequenced sample: PBMCs. This chain joins TRBV2 and TRBJ2-1, with 8 nucleotides matching TRBD2. The CDR3, as DNA: TGTGCCAGCACCGAGAGGGCGGGGGGTTACAATGAGCAGTTCTTC. This sequence encodes CASTERAGGYNEQFF.